A selection of T cell receptor beta chains follows, all from one sample in a study of immune evolution from preneoplasia to lung adenocarcinoma. The assay was immunoSEQ multiplex PCR, and TCRdb's table has in-frame clones only and misses some. The sample has about 4,600 clones, roughly four fifths seen once. Sequencing was performed on FFPE normal lung tissue adjacent to the tumor. These receptor sequences come from a person aged 50-69 years with lung adenocarcinoma. The CDR3 runs from the conserved cysteine through the conserved F or W. Only some rows state a clone size, as once, few, many or a class for expanded clones.

- | TRBV7-9 | CASTPVTRYEQYF
- | TRBV10-3 | CAISQSTSRGPFYNEQFF
- | TRBV6-1 | CASSEGQQGWDTGELFF
once | TRBV30 | CASGQGNTEAFF
- | TRBV19 | CASSKGGSGQETQYF
- | TRBV7-8 | CASSAGGNQPQHF
- | TRBV6-5 | CASSRTAQETQYF
few | TRBV18 | CASSRLAGTSTDTQYF
- | TRBV5-6 | CASGGTGPEWPYGYTF
- | TRBV4-1 | CASSQKGTESGANVLTF
- | TRBV7-9 | CASSSQNRDTQYF
- | TRBV2 | CASRAYSGPYEQYF
- | TRBV7-8 | CASSPSGSMTTGELFF
- | TRBV4-2 | CASSQADLTSGTGELFF
- | TRBV7-3 | CASSLRGATGELFF
once | TRBV4-1 | CASSPTTGGSQPQHF
- | TRBV6-4 | CASSDSRLDRQFF
- | TRBV30 | CAWSVTDTQYF
once | TRBV4-2 | CASSQPGTGTYEQYF
- | TRBV5-6 | CASTPGLGEAFF
- | TRBV6-5 | CASSYKGTDTQYF
- | TRBV5-1 | CASSLGPPKNEQFF
once | TRBV6-6 | CASSYSEGAGEQYF
few | TRBV9 | CASSVLGGDNEKLFF
- | TRBV29-1 | CSVRTNDLEAFF
- | TRBV29-1 | CSPTVSGNTIYF
- | TRBV28 | CASSLLNYGYTF
- | TRBV7-2 | CASSVKANTGELFF
- | TRBV29-1 | CSVGGVGGAFF
once | TRBV29-1 | CSVSGTGVVGYTF
- | TRBV6-5 | CASSTGGSVNYEQYF
- | TRBV28 | CASSSPQYSSYEQYF
once | TRBV6-1 | CASVERDTNQPQHF
- | TRBV27 | CASRLGAAGLTQYF
- | TRBV27 | CASSRGANTEAFF
- | TRBV14 | CASSPQGANTEAFF
- | TRBV6-4 | CASARESNTGELFF
- | TRBV6-5 | CASSSRDYGYTF
- | TRBV18 | CASSPLQGEAFF
- | TRBV6-1 | CASSESPRGQGAGELFF
- | TRBV14 | CASSQDPAGTSTDTQYF